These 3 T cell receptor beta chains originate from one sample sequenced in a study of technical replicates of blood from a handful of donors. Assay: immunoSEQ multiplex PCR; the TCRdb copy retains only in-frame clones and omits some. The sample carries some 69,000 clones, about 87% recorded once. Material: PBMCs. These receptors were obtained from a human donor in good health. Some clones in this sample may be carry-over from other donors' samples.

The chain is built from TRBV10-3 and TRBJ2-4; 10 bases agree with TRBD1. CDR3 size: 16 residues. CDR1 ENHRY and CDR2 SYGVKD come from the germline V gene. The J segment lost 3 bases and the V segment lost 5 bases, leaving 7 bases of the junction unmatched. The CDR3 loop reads CAISQTGGGGKNIQYF. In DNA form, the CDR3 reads TGTGCCATCAGTCAGACAGGGGGCGGAGGCAAAAACATTCAGTACTTC.

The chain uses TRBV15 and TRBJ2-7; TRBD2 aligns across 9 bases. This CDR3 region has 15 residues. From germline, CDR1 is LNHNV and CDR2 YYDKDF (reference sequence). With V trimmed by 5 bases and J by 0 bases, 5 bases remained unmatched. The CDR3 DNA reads TGTGCCACCAGCCGGACTAGCGTGGGCTCCTACGAGCAGTACTTC. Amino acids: CATSRTSVGSYEQYF.

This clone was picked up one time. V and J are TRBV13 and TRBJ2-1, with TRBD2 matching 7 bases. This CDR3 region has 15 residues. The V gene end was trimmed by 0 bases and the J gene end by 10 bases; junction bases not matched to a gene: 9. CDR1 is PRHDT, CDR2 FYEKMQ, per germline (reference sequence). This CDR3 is CASSLGSGDGGEQFF. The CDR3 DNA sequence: TGTGCCAGCAGCTTAGGAAGCGGGGACGGCGGAGAGCAGTTCTTC.